This entry features one T cell receptor beta chain sequence. Per the study methods: By means of reference gene primer amplification, nucleated cell counts were estimated. Sequencing was performed with immunoSEQ multiplex PCR; in TCRdb, only in-frame clones are kept and a portion is missing. V, J and clone size were drawn from that table, and D and trimming were deduced from the DNA. The sample lists about 180,000 clones, approximately 92% seen once, with under 3% in the top ten. The data originate from a study of blood T cell repertoires in COVID-19. Study information: COVID-19 samples from acute and convalescent phases originated in the United States, Italy and Spain.

After removal of 5 bases from V and 3 bases from J, the junction contained 4 bases not matched to a gene. The length of the CDR3 is 14 residues. Germline values: CDR1 MDHEN, CDR2 SYDVKM. Enrollees, about 18 to 89 years old, lived in roughly 24 US areas. Grouping used clinical history reported by participants in a survey and questionnaire. The chain couples TRBV28 to TRBJ2-7; 10 positions agree with TRBD1. This sequence was found in a woman aged 40-49 years with acute COVID-19. Sequencing input: PBMCs or T cells enriched from blood (not recorded which). CDR3 coding DNA: TGTGCCAGCAGTCCAGACAGGGGGCTCTACGAGCAGTACTTC. Encoded protein: CASSPDRGLYEQYF.